This TCR beta chain was sequenced during a study of T cells in Graves' hyperthyroidism and ophthalmopathy. General observations from the study: Model predictions of ophthalmopathy came a median approximately seven months before onset. Blood also contained most expanded thyroid clonotypes above 0.001.

On the basis of clinical symptoms, serum thyroxine and TRAb, thyroid ultrasound and orbital computed tomography, diagnoses were made. Extraction of PBMCs used 10 ml of fresh peripheral blood. This clonotype was seen a single time. What it recognizes is unknown. Researchers amplified the TCR beta CDR3 regions from RNA transcripts. Carried out on the TCR CDR3, a first-round RT-PCR used the HTBI primer set. MiXCR was run by TCRdb on the multiplex PCR reads, yielding one entry per CDR3 protein. The sample holds some 800,000 distinct CDR3 sequences; more than 30% are singletons and the top ten take 8.9%. Deletions cut 4 bases from V and 1 base from J, with 14 bases between. This CDR3 contains 15 residues. Germline CDR1 reads SGDLS; CDR2 reads YYNGEE.

The J gene is TRBJ1-1, the V gene TRBV9; unclear D gene. The source material was blood. The sequence derives from a man younger than 35 with Graves' hyperthyroidism. CDR3 sequence reads: CASSPQVGRNTEAFF. CDR3 in DNA: TGTGCCAGCAGCCCCCAAGTAGGGAGGAACACTGAAGCTTTCTTT.